The present T cell receptor (beta chain) was sequenced within a study of shared clonotypes between healthy human individuals. General observations from the study: A reduction in generation probabilities was seen for non-shared clonotypes relative to those shared by all four donors. Sampling included only blood; tissue repertoires likely differ.

Every subset's genomic DNA went evenly onto several immunoSEQ plates. It was around 220 ng DNA, tens of thousands of T cell genomes, that sorted-subset replicate PCRs used. The assay was immunoSEQ multiplex PCR, and TCRdb's table has in-frame clones only and misses some. The table records approximately 92,000 clones, 68% of them present only once. About this clone: Its antigen is unknown.

V lost 3 bases to trimming and J lost 1 base, with 6 bases between them. The germline CDR1 and CDR2 sequences are SGHVS and FQNEAQ. The CDR3 length is 13 residues. The sample was memory CD8+ T cells sorted from blood. Subset in this sample: CD45RO+ cells pooled with CCR7-negative TemRA cells. The clonotype originates from a man under 40 in good health. The chain employs TRBV7-8 and TRBJ2-5; D uncertain. The DNA of the CDR3 is TGTGCCAGCAGCTTCAGGATCCAAGAGACCCAGTACTTC. Protein sequence: CASSFRIQETQYF.